Included here is one T cell receptor (beta chain) sequence, with context. The sample is drawn from a study of blood T cell repertoires in COVID-19. Study at large: The analysed material was cDNA or gDNA that came from T cells, B-cell-depleted T cells, or PBMCs.

V gave up 0 bases and J gave up 0 bases, with 6 bases separating them. The CDR3 consists of 15 residues. Germline lookup yields CDR1 MNHEY and CDR2 SMNVEV (reference sequence). This table comes from immunoSEQ multiplex PCR, and its TCRdb copy is limited to in-frame clones, with some not included. The table includes around 84,000 clones, around four fifths detected once. Material: peripheral blood. This clonotype originated in a man older than 75 with active or convalescent COVID-19. The chain employs TRBV27 and TRBJ1-5; D remains ambiguous. As DNA, the CDR3 is TGTGCCAGCAGTTTATCCCCCTTTAGCAATCAGCCCCAGCATTTT. This gives the protein CASSLSPFSNQPQHF.